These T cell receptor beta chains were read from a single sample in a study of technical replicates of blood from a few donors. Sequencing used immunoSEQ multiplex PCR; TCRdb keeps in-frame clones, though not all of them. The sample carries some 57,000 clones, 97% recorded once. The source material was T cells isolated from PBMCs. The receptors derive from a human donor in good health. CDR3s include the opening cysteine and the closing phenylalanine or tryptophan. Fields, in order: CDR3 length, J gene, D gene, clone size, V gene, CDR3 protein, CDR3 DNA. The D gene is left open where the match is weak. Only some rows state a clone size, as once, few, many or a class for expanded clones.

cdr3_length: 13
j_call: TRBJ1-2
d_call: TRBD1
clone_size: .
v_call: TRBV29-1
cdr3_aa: CSVVQGIGSGYTF
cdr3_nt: TGCAGCGTTGTACAGGGGATCGGTTCTGGCTACACCTTC

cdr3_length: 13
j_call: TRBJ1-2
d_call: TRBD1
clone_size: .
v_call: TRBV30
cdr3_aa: CAWGTGINYGYTF
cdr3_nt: TGTGCCTGGGGGACAGGGATTAACTATGGCTACACCTTC

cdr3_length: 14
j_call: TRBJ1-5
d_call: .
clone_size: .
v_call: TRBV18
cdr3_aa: CASSPTGHNQPQHF
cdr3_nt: TGTGCCAGCTCACCGACAGGACACAATCAGCCCCAGCATTTT

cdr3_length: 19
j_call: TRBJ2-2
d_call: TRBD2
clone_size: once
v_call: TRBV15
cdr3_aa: CATSRTGSGRHHRAGELFF
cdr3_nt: TGTGCCACCAGCAGAACCGGTAGCGGGAGGCATCATCGGGCCGGGGAGCTGTTTTTT

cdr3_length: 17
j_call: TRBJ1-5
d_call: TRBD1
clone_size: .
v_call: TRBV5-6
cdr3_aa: CASSRGQGIRGFQPQHF
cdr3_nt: TGTGCCAGCAGCCGTGGACAGGGAATAAGGGGGTTTCAGCCCCAGCATTTT

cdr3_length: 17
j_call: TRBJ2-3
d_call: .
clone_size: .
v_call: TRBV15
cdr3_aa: CATSIDQRGQYTDTQYF
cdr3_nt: TGTGCCACCAGCATAGACCAAAGAGGACAGTACACAGATACGCAGTATTTT

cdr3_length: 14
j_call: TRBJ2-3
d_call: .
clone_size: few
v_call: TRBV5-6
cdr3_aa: CASSHQTFTDTQYF
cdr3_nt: TGTGCCAGCAGCCATCAGACTTTCACAGATACGCAGTATTTT

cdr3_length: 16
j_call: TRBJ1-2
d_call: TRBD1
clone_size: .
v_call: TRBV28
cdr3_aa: CASSYPPGQGFGGYTF
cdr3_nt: TGTGCCAGCAGCTACCCTCCGGGACAGGGATTCGGTGGCTACACCTTC

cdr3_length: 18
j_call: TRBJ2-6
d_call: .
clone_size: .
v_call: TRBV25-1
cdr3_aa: CASSETLGLGNRANVLTF
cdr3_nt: TGTGCCAGCAGTGAAACGCTGGGACTTGGGAATCGGGCCAACGTCCTGACTTTC

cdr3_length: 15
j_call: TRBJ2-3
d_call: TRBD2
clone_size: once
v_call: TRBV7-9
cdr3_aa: CASSSGLAPPDTQYF
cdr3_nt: TGTGCCAGCAGCTCGGGACTAGCGCCCCCAGATACGCAGTATTTT

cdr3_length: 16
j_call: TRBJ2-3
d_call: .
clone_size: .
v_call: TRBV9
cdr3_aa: CASSESAARVFHTQYF
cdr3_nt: TGTGCCAGCAGCGAGAGCGCGGCTCGAGTCTTCCATACGCAGTATTTT

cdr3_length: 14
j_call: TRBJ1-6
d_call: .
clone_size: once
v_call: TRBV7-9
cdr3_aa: CASSLGRNNSPLHF
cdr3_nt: TGTGCCAGCAGCTTAGGCAGGAATAATTCACCCCTCCACTTT

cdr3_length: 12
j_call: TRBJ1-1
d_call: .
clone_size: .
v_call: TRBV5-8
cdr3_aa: CASSLEATEAFF
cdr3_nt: TGTGCCAGCAGCTTGGAAGCCACTGAAGCTTTCTTT

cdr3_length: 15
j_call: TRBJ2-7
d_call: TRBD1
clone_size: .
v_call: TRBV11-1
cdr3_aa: CASSFTTGTDYEQYF
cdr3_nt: TGTGCCAGCAGCTTTACCACCGGGACAGACTACGAGCAGTACTTC

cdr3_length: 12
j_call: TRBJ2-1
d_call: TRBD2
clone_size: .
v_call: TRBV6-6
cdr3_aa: CASRSGGDEQFF
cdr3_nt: TGTGCCAGCAGGAGCGGGGGTGATGAGCAGTTCTTC

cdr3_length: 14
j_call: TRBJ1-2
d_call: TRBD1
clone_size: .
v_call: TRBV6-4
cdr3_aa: CASRAGQGDYGYTF
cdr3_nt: TGTGCCAGCAGGGCGGGACAGGGGGACTATGGCTACACCTTC

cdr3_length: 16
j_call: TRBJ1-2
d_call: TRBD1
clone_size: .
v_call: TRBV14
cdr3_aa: CASSRTDRVFLEGYTF
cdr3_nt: TGTGCCAGCAGCCGAACGGACAGGGTCTTTTTGGAAGGCTACACCTTC

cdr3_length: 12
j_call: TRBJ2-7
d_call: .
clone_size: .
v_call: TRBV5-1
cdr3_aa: CASSFPNYEQYF
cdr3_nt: TGCGCCAGCAGCTTCCCAAACTACGAGCAGTACTTC

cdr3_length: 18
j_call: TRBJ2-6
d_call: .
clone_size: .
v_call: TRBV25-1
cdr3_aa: CASSEYSTRGSGANVLTF
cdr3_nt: TGTGCCAGCAGTGAATATTCCACAAGGGGGAGTGGGGCCAACGTCCTGACTTTC

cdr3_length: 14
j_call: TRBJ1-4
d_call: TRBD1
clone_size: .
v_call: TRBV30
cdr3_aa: CAWSNGQGGEKLFF
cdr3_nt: TGTGCCTGGAGTAACGGACAGGGGGGAGAAAAACTGTTTTTT

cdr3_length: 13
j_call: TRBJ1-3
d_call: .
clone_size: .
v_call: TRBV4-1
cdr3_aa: CASSQDQGSTIYF
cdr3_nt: TGCGCCAGCAGCCAAGACCAGGGGAGCACCATATATTTT

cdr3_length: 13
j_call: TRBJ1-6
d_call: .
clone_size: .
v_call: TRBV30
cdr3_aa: CALTLTQVSPLHF
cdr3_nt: TGTGCTCTTACGCTCACACAGGTATCACCCCTCCACTTT

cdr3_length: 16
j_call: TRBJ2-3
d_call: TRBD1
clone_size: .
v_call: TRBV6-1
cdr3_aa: CASSEVPGQGTDTQYF
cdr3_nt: TGTGCCAGCAGTGAAGTACCGGGACAGGGCACAGATACGCAGTATTTT

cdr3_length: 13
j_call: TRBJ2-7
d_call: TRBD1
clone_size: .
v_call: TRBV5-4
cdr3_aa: CASRPQGAREQYF
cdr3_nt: TGTGCCAGCAGACCACAGGGGGCGAGGGAGCAGTACTTC

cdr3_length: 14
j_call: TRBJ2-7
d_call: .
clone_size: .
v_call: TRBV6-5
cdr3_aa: CASSYSWQGYEQYF
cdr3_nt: TGTGCCAGCAGTTACTCGTGGCAGGGATACGAGCAGTACTTC

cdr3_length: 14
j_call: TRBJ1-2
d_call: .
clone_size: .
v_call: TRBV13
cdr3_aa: CASSLRGSNYGYTF
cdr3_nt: TGTGCCAGCAGCTTGCGGGGATCTAACTATGGCTACACCTTC

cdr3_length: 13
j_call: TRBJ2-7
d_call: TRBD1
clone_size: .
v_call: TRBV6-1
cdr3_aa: CAGSGQGAYEQYF
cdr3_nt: TGTGCCGGTTCAGGACAGGGGGCGTACGAGCAGTACTTC

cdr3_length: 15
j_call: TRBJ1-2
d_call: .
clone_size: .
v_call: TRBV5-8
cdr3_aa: CASSLDQVRSYGYTF
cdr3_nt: TGTGCCAGCAGCTTGGATCAAGTCCGGTCCTATGGCTACACCTTC

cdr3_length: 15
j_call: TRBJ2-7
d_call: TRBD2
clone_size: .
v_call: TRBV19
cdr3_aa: CASSIVPGLASEQYF
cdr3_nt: TGTGCCAGTAGTATAGTTCCGGGACTAGCGTCGGAGCAGTACTTC

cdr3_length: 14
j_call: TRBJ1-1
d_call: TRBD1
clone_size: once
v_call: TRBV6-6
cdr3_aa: CASSSRGPNTEAFF
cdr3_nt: TGTGCCAGCAGCTCTAGGGGGCCGAACACTGAAGCTTTCTTT

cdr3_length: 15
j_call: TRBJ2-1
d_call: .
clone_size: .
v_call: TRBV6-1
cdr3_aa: CASRGGGPSYNEQFF
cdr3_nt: TGTGCCAGCAGGGGAGGGGGGCCGTCCTACAATGAGCAGTTCTTC

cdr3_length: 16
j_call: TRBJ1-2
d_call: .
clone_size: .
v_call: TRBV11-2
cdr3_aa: CASSSPSRGVLLGYTF
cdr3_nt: TGTGCCAGCAGCTCACCTAGCAGGGGCGTTCTGCTTGGCTACACCTTC

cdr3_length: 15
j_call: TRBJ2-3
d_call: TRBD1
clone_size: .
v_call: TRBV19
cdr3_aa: CASSITGQAADTQYF
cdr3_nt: TGTGCCAGTAGTATCACCGGACAGGCCGCGGATACGCAGTATTTT

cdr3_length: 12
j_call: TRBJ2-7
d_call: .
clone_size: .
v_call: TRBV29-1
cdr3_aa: CSVETFGDEQYF
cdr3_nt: TGCAGCGTTGAGACTTTCGGCGACGAGCAGTACTTC

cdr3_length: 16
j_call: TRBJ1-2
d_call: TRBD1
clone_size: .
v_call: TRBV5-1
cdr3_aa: CASSEGDRSTNYGYTF
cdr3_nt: TGCGCCAGCAGCGAAGGGGACAGGTCGACAAACTATGGCTACACCTTC

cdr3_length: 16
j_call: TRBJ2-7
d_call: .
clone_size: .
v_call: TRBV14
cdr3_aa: CASSQGSWQGINEQYF
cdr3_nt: TGTGCCAGCAGCCAAGGGTCCTGGCAGGGGATCAACGAGCAGTACTTC

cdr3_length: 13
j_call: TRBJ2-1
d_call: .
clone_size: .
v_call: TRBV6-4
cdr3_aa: CASSGRAHNEQFF
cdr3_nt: TGTGCCAGCAGTGGGCGGGCACACAATGAGCAGTTCTTC

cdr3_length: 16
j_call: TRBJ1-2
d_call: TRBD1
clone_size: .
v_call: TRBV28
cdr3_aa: CASSLPFGQGSGGYTF
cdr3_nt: TGTGCCAGCAGTTTACCCTTTGGACAGGGCAGCGGTGGCTACACCTTC

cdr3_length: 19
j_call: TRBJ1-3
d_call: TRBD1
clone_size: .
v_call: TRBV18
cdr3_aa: CASSPLHGQESLIGNTIYF
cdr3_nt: TGTGCCAGCTCACCACTTCATGGACAGGAATCTCTGATCGGAAACACCATATATTTT

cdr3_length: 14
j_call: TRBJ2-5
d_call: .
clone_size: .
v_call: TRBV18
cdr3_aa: CASSPRGPRETQYF
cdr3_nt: TGTGCCAGCTCACCGAGAGGTCCGAGGGAGACCCAGTACTTC

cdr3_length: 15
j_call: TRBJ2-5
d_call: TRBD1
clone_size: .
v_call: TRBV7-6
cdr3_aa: CASSSVGGIGETQYF
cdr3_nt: TGTGCCAGCAGCTCGGTAGGGGGCATTGGAGAGACCCAGTACTTC